One and the same sample provided the 12 T cell receptor delta chains below, sequenced in a study of gamma delta lymphoproliferative disorders and STAT genes. TCRdb called clones from the multiplex PCR reads again using CATT. Among about 730 delta-chain clones listed, 2.9% were seen once. The receptor sequences were amplified from genomic DNA of peripheral blood mononuclear cells. The material sequenced was blood. Every receptor here comes from a human donor in good health.

This clone was found a few times. The protein in TCRdb stems from a much larger clone and differs at residue 22 from this DNA's translation, likely a read error; here the protein is translated from the DNA. The chain employs TRDV1 and TRDJ1, with 8 bases lining up with TRDD3. The CDR3 has 24 residues. Germline CDR1 is TSWWSYY and CDR2 is QGS. The CDR3 reads CALGEPKRFLTHLGDQAYTDKRIF. The CDR3 DNA reads as TGTGCTCTTGGGGAACCGAAGCGGTTCCTGACCCATCTGGGGGACCAGGCGTACACCGATAAACGCATCTTT.

A note on this clone: Translating this DNA gives a protein that differs at residue 4 from the TCRdb one, which belongs to a much larger clone; a read error is likely, and the protein shown is this translation. V and J are TRDV1 and TRDJ2; maybe TRDD3 (7 bases). Germline V gives CDR1 TSWWSYY, CDR2 QGS. The CDR3 covers 20 residues. The CDR3 loop is CALRELVLPPGGDRRAQLFF. In nucleotides, the CDR3 is TGTGCTCTTAGGGAACTAGTCCTACCCCCTGGGGGGGATCGCCGGGCACAACTCTTCTTT.

Comments on this clone: This probably arose from a read error, given a far larger clone one base away. The identical CDR3 is also encoded by other nucleotide sequences in the sample. V usage is TRDV2 and J usage is TRDJ1, with 9 nucleotides matching TRDD2. This CDR3 contains 18 residues. The V gene's germline CDR1 is GEAIGNYY and CDR2 EKD. Trimming cost V 5 bases and J 0 bases; bases outside gene matches: 15. The CDR3 DNA follows: TGTGCCTGTGTTTTAGTCTCCTTCCTACCCACCGACACCGATAAACTCATCTTT. Its protein is CACVLVSFLPTDTDKLIF.

In this sample, this clone turned up a few times. The rearrangement joins TRDV2 to TRDJ1, with 11 bases matching TRDD3. The ends lost 0 bases at V and 7 bases at J; junction bases unmatched: 27. The CDR3 totals 22 residues. Germline CDR1 is GEAIGNYY and CDR2 is EKD. CDR3 region: CACDTSSLSAYWGIEDGGKLIF. The CDR3 nucleotides read TGTGCCTGTGACACCTCGAGCCTTTCGGCGTACTGGGGGATAGAGGACGGGGGTAAACTCATCTTT.

There are a few counts of this clone. A far bigger clonotype differs at one base, so this is likely a read error. The same CDR3 also results from other DNA sequences found in this sample. The chain uses TRDV2 and TRDJ1, with 9 bases lining up with TRDD3. The CDR3 consists of 19 residues. Germline loops: CDR1 GEAIGNYY, CDR2 EKD. This CDR3 reads CACDTAGGRLGDQTDKLIF. The CDR3, as DNA: TGTGCCTGTGACACCGCAGGAGGGAGACTGGGGGACCAGACCGATAAACTTATCTTT.

Worth noting for this clone: TCRdb lists the protein of a much larger clone for this DNA, which differs at residue 5, so this is likely a read error; the protein given here is translated from the DNA itself. J is TRDJ3 and V is TRDV2, with TRDD3 identical over 8 bases. The junction had 8 bases not matched to a gene; V was cut back by 5 bases and J by 0 bases. Germline values: CDR1 GEAIGNYY, CDR2 EKD. The CDR3 has 18 amino acids. In nucleotides, the CDR3 is TGTGCCTGTGTCATACTGGGGGGAAGCTCCTGGGACACCCGACAGATGTTTTTC. As protein: CACVILGGSSWDTRQMFF.

This clone was counted a few times. This DNA translates differently at residue 16 from the TCRdb protein, which is that of a much larger clone; a read error is likely, and the protein shown is the DNA's own translation. This sequence joins TRDV2 and TRDJ1; 12 bases are shared with TRDD3. Germline V gives CDR1 GEAIGNYY, CDR2 EKD. The CDR3 totals 18 residues. In DNA, the CDR3 is TGTGCCTGTGACTTTATACTGGGGGATACTAGCTACACCGATAAATTCATCTTT. Amino acids: CACDFILGDTSYTDKFIF.

About this clone itself: This DNA's translation differs at residue 4 from TCRdb's protein, which comes from a much larger clone; a read error is likely, and the protein shown is translated from the DNA. Other nucleotide sequences from this sample produce the same CDR3. The chain joins TRDV1 to TRDJ1; 9 nucleotides align to TRDD3. The CDR3 is 24 residues long. Looked up from germline, CDR1 is TSWWSYY and CDR2 is QGS. DNA of the CDR3: TGTGCTCTTAGGGAACTGAGGTTCCTCTACTTTGGAGTACTGGGGGACCAGCACACCGATAAACTCATCTTT. It yields the protein CALRELRFLYFGVLGDQHTDKLIF.

A note on this clone: TCRdb has a much larger clone's protein, which differs at residue 10 from the translation of this DNA, likely because of a read error; what is shown is the protein translated from the DNA. This chain uses TRDV2 with TRDJ1; the match to TRDD3 covers 10 bases. The CDR3 is made up of 18 amino acids. Germline-derived CDR1 and CDR2 are GEAIGNYY and EKD. The V gene end was trimmed by 3 bases and the J gene end by 0 bases; junction bases not matched to a gene: 12. Here the CDR3 DNA reads TGTGCCTGTGACTTTATACTGGGGGATTCTAGCTACACCGATAAACTCATCTTT. It specifies CACDFILGDSSYTDKLIF.

Remarks on this clone: TCRdb's entry gives the protein of a much larger clone, which mismatches this DNA's translation at residue 4, likely from a read error; the protein reported here is translated from the DNA. V usage is TRDV2 and J usage is TRDJ3, with 9 bases identical to TRDD3. Unmatched junction bases numbered 16, after V lost 5 bases and J lost 0 bases. CDR3 length: 21 residues. Germline values: CDR1 GEAIGNYY, CDR2 EKD. The CDR3: CACGSSDTGGTSSWDTRQMFF. CDR3 DNA sequence: TGTGCCTGTGGCTCTTCGGATACTGGGGGAACGAGCTCCTGGGACACCCGACAGATGTTTTTC.

A single count supports this clone. The chain recombines TRAV38-2/DV8 with TRDJ1; 9 nucleotides line up with TRDD2. CDR1 TSESDYY and CDR2 QEAYKQQN come from the germline V gene. CDR3 length: 21 amino acids. The trim removed 1 base at V and 2 bases at J, leaving 21 bases unmatched. In DNA form, the CDR3 reads TGTGCTTATAGGAGCCCGGCCTTCCTACCGTACTGGGGATCTCGTACCGATAAACTCATCTTT. This translates into CAYRSPAFLPYWGSRTDKLIF.

As to this clone: The protein in TCRdb stems from a much larger clone and differs at residue 17 from this DNA's translation, likely a read error; here the protein is translated from the DNA. The chain has TRDV2 and TRDJ3, with 10 bases aligning to TRDD3. CDR3 size: 19 residues. Germline values: CDR1 GEAIGNYY, CDR2 EKD. The DNA of the CDR3 is TGTGCCTGTGACACTCTGGGGGATAAGGAGTCCTGGGACACCCGACAGACGTTTTTC. Translation: CACDTLGDKESWDTRQTFF.